This T cell receptor beta chain appears in the sequencing data of a study of OX40 agonist ivuxolimab in advanced cancers. As for the study in general: Patients got intravenous ivuxolimab at 0.01 to 10 mg/kg every 2 weeks.

Findings and limits, study-wide: Researchers report that CD8+ T cells had, on average, more expanded clones than CD4+.

With regard to this clone: What it binds is not known.

V dropped 6 bases and J dropped 4; count of bases not matched to a gene: 5. Germline V lookup: CDR1 MDHEN, CDR2 SYDVKM. CDR3 length: 13 amino acids. Repertoires were generated with immunoSEQ multiplex PCR, while TCRdb's copy carries only in-frame clones and drops some. Of roughly 38,000 clones detected, around four fifths appear once; the ten largest clones hold about 2.5%. The rearrangement joins TRBV28 to TRBJ1-1; TRBD1 matches 7 bases. The sequencing here drew on CD4+ or CD8+ T cells sorted from blood, taken in a trial of the OX40 agonist ivuxolimab. The sequence was obtained from an adult with an advanced solid tumor such as melanoma, head and neck, liver or kidney cancer. CDR3 DNA: TGTGCCAGCAGCAGAGGGACAGCCACTGAAGCTTTCTTT. This codes for CASSRGTATEAFF.